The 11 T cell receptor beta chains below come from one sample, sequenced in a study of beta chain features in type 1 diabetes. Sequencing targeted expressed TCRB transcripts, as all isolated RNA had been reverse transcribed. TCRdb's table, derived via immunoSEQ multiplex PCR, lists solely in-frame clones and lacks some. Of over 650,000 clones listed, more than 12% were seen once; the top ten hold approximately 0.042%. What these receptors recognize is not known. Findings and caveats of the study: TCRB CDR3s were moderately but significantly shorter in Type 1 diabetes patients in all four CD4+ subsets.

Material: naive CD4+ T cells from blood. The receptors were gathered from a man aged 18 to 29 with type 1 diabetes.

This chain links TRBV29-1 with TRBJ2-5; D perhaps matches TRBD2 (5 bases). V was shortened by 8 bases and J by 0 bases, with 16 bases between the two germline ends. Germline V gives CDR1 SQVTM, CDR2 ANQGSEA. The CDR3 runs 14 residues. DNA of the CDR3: TGCAGCATAGAAGCTAGCTACTACCAAGAGACCCAGTACTTC. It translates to CSIEASYYQETQYF.

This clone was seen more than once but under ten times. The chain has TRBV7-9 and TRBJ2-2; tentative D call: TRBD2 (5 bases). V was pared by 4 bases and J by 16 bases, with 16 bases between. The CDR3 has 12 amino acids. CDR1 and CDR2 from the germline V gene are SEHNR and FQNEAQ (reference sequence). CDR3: CASSSLGRGGFF. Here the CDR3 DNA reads TGTGCCAGCAGCTCCCTGGGCCGAGGAGGGTTTTTT.

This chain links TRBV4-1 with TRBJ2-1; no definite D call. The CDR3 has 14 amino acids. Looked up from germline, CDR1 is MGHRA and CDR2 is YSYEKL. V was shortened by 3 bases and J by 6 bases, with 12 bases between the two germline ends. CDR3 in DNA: TGCGCCAGCAGCCAGGCAGTCAGAGGCAATGAGCAGTTCTTC. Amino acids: CASSQAVRGNEQFF.

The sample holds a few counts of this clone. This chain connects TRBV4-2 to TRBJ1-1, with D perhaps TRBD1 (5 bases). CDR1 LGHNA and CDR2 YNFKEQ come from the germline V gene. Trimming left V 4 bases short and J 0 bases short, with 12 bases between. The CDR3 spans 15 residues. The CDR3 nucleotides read TGTGCCAGCAGCCGCGGGGCGCCTTTGAACACTGAAGCTTTCTTT. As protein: CASSRGAPLNTEAFF.

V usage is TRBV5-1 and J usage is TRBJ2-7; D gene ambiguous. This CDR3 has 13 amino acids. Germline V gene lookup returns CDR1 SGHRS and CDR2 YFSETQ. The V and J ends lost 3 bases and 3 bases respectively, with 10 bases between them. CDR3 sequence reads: CASSSTKIYEQYF. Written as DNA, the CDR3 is TGCGCCAGCAGCTCCACGAAAATCTACGAGCAGTACTTC. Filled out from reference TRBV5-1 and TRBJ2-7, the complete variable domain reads KAGVTQTPRYLIKTRGQQVTLSCSPISGHRSVSWYQQTPGQGLQFLFEYFSETQRNKGNFPGRFSGRQFSNSRSEMNVSTLELGDSALYLCASSSTKIYEQYFGPGTRLTVT.

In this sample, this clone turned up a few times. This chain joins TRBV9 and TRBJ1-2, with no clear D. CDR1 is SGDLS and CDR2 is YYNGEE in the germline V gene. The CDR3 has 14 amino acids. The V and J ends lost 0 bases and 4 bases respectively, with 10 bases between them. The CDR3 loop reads CASSVARAPYGYTF. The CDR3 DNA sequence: TGTGCCAGCAGCGTAGCTAGGGCACCCTATGGCTACACCTTC.

Here the CDR3 reads CAWASTRYTEAFF. The CDR3 coding sequence is TGTGCCTGGGCTTCGACCAGATACACTGAAGCTTTCTTT. The chain employs TRBV30 and TRBJ1-1; D not certain. Germline V gives CDR1 GTSNPN, CDR2 SVGIG (reference sequence). The V and J ends lost 5 bases and 3 bases respectively, with 13 bases between them. The CDR3 totals 13 residues.

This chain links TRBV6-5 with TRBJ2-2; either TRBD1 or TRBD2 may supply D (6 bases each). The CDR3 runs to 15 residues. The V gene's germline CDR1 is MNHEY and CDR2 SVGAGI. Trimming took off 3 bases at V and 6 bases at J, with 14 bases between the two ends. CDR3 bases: TGTGCCAGCAGTTATGTGGGGGGCTTTGCCGGGGAGCTGTTTTTT. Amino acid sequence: CASSYVGGFAGELFF.

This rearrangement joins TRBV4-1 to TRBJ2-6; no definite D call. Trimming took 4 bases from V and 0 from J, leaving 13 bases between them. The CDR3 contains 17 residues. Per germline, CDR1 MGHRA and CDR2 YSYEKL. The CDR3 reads CASSLTSLGSGANVLTF. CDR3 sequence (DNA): TGCGCCAGCAGCCTAACATCATTAGGCTCTGGGGCCAACGTCCTGACTTTC.

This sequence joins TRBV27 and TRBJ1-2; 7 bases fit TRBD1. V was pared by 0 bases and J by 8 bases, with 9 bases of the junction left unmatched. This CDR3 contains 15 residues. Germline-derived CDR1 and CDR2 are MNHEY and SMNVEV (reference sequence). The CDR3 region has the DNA TGTGCCAGCAGTTTATCCCGGGACAGCCTTGGGGGCTACACCTTC. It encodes CASSLSRDSLGGYTF.

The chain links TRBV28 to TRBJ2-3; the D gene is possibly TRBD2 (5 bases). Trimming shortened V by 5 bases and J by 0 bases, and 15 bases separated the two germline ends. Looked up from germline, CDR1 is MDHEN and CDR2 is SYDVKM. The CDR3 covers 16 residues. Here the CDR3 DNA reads TGTGCCAGCAGTGAGTGGACTGGGAGAAGCACAGATACGCAGTATTTT. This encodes CASSEWTGRSTDTQYF.